This TCR beta chain was profiled in a study of blood T cell repertoires in COVID-19. The table came from immunoSEQ multiplex PCR; TCRdb's copy has only in-frame clones and leaves some out. This table has roughly 73,000 clones, more than 75% appearing once. Trimming removed 2 bases at V and 7 bases at J, with 15 bases between. Germline V gene data show CDR1 as LGHDT and CDR2 as YNNKEL (reference sequence). The CDR3 has 16 residues. The rearrangement links TRBV3-1 (or the pseudogene TRBV3-2) to TRBJ1-6, with a possible D match to TRBD1 (5 bases). This TCR came from an elderly woman with active or convalescent COVID-19. The sequenced sample was peripheral blood. The CDR3 sequence is CASSQSRPGINSPLHF. The CDR3 coding sequence is TGTGCCAGCAGCCAATCACGGCCAGGGATAAATTCACCCCTCCACTTT.